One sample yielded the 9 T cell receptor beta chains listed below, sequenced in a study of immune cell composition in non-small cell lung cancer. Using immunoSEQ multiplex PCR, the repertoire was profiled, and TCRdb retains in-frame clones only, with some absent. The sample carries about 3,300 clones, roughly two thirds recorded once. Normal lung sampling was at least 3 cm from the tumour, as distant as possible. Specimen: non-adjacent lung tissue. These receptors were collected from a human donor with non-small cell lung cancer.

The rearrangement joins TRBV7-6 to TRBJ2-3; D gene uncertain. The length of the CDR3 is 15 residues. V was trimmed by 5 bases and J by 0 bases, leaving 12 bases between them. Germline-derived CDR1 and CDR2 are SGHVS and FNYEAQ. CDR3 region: CASSQETFSTDTQYF. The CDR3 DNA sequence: TGTGCCAGCAGCCAAGAGACTTTTAGCACAGATACGCAGTATTTT. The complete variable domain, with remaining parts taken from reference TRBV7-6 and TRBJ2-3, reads GAGVSQSPRYKVTKRGQDVALRCDPISGHVSLYWYRQALGQGPEFLTYFNYEAQQDKSGLPNDRFSAERPEGSISTLTIQRTEQRDSAMYRCASSQETFSTDTQYFGPGTRLTVL.

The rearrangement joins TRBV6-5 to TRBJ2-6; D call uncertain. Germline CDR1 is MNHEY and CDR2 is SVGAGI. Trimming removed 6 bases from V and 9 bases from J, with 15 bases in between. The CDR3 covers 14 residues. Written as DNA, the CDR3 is TGTGCCAGCAGCCCCTTGTCTGAGAACAACGTCCTGACTTTC. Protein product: CASSPLSENNVLTF.

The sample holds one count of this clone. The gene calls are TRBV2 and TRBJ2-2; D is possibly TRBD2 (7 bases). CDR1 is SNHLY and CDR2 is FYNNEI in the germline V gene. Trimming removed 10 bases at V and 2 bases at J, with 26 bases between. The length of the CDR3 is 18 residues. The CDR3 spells CAITIPAGGRFNTGELFF. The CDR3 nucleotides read TGTGCCATCACCATCCCTGCCGGGGGGCGGTTTAACACCGGGGAGCTGTTTTTT.

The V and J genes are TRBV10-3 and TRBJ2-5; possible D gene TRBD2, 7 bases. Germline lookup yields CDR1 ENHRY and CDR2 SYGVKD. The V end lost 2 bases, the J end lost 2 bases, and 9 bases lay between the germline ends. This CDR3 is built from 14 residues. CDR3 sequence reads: CAISERGAQETQYF. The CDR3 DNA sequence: TGTGCCATCAGTGAGCGGGGGGCACAAGAGACCCAGTACTTC.

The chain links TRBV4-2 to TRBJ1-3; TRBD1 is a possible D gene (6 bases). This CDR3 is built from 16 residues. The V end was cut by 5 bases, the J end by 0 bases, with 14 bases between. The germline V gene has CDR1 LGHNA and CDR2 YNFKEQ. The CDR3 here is CASSLGGAISGNTIYF. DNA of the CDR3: TGTGCCAGCAGCTTGGGGGGGGCTATCTCTGGAAACACCATATATTTT.

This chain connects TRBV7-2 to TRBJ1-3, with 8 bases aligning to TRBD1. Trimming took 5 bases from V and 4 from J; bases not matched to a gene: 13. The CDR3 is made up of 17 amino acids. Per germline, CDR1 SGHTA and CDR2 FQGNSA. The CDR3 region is CASSRPNTGQGGNTIYF. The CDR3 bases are TGTGCCAGCAGCCGTCCAAACACCGGACAGGGAGGAAACACCATATATTTT.

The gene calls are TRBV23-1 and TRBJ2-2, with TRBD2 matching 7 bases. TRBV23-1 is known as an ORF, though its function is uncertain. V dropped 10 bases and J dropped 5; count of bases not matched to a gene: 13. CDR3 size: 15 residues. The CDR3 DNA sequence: TGCGCCATCCCCCTGGGGGGGTGGGAGACCGGGGAGCTGTTTTTT. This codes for CAIPLGGWETGELFF.

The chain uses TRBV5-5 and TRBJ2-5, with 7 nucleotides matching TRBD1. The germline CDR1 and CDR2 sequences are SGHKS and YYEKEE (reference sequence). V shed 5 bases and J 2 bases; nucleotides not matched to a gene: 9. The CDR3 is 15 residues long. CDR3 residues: CASSWDSEFQETQYF. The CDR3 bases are TGTGCCAGCAGTTGGGACAGCGAATTTCAAGAGACCCAGTACTTC.

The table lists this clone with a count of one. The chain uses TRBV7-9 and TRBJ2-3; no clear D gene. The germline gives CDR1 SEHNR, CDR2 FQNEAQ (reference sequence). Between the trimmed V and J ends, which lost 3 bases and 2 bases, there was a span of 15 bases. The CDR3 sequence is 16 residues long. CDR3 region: CASSLSGQLITDTQYF. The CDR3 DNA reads TGTGCCAGCAGCTTGTCTGGGCAGCTCATCACAGATACGCAGTATTTT.